This T cell receptor (beta chain) comes out of a study of blood T cell repertoires in COVID-19. Across the study: T cells, B-cell-depleted T cells, or PBMCs provided the cDNA or gDNA that served as material.

Patients of the Seattle cohort, enrolled during active infection, were followed longitudinally. Libraries were prepared by immunoSEQ multiplex PCR; TCRdb keeps only in-frame clonotypes and omits some of them. The sample shows approximately 300,000 clones, more than 80% of them seen only once. The trim removed 5 bases at V and 0 bases at J, leaving 8 bases unmatched. This CDR3 contains 16 residues. Germline V gene data show CDR1 as MNHEY and CDR2 as SMNVEV (reference sequence). Sequencing was performed on peripheral blood. The chain uses TRBV27 and TRBJ2-7; 9 bases map to TRBD2. The clonotype was recovered from a woman aged 25 to 39 with COVID-19, enrolled during active disease. The CDR3 spells CASSTSGRMSSYEQYF. The CDR3 nucleotides read TGTGCCAGCAGTACGAGCGGGAGGATGAGCTCCTACGAGCAGTACTTC.